Listed here are 20 T cell receptor beta chains from one sample, sequenced in a study of cytomegalovirus exposure and HLA in healthy donors. The PCR contained 60 Vbeta and 13 Jbeta primers. Profiled with immunoSEQ multiplex PCR; TCRdb holds only in-frame clones, not every one. This sample has roughly 190,000 clones, with roughly 72% found just once. Sequenced sample: PBMCs. These receptors came from a woman aged 25 to 39 in good health and CMV-seropositive.

There are a few counts of this clone. The rearrangement joins TRBV28 to TRBJ1-2; perhaps TRBD1 as D (5 bases). V gave up 5 bases and J gave up 4 bases, with 8 bases separating them. Germline loops: CDR1 MDHEN, CDR2 SYDVKM. The CDR3 has 12 amino acids. The CDR3 coding sequence is TGTGCCAGCAGTGGGGCCTTCTATGGCTACACCTTC. This gives the protein CASSGAFYGYTF.

This chain links TRBV19 with TRBJ1-2; D is undetermined. Germline loops: CDR1 LNHDA, CDR2 SQIVND (reference sequence). With 7 bases removed from V and 0 bases from J, the gap between germline ends came to 9 bases. The CDR3 is made up of 13 amino acids. In nucleotides, the CDR3 is TGTGCCAGTACCCCATCTACTAACTATGGCTACACCTTC. Protein sequence: CASTPSTNYGYTF.

The rearrangement links TRBV19 to TRBJ2-7, with TRBD2 matching over 8 bases. Per the germline V gene, CDR1 is LNHDA and CDR2 is SQIVND (reference sequence). The CDR3 sequence is 14 residues long. Unmatched junction bases numbered 8, after V lost 6 bases and J lost 4 bases. CDR3 region: CASRGAGDLYEQYF. CDR3 sequence (DNA): TGTGCCAGTAGGGGAGCGGGAGATTTGTACGAGCAGTACTTC.

The table lists this clone with a few counts. In nucleotides, the CDR3 is TGCGCCAGCAGCAGGGGCCCTACTACTGAAGCTTTCTTT. Its translation is CASSRGPTTEAFF. The chain has TRBV5-1 and TRBJ1-1; a possible D gene is TRBD1 (5 bases). This CDR3 region has 13 residues. V dropped 4 bases and J dropped 5 bases, with 12 bases sitting between them. Germline-derived CDR1 and CDR2 are SGHRS and YFSETQ. Full variable domain (rest looked up from reference TRBV5-1 and TRBJ1-1): KAGVTQTPRYLIKTRGQQVTLSCSPISGHRSVSWYQQTPGQGLQFLFEYFSETQRNKGNFPGRFSGRQFSNSRSEMNVSTLELGDSALYLCASSRGPTTEAFFGQGTRLTVV.

The chain couples TRBV5-1 to TRBJ2-5; the match to TRBD1 covers 7 bases. The CDR3 runs to 14 residues. Germline V gives CDR1 SGHRS, CDR2 YFSETQ. J was trimmed by 2 bases and V by 5 bases; bases with no gene match: 6. DNA of the CDR3: TGCGCCAGCAGTCGGGACAGCGAGCAAGAGACCCAGTACTTC. It codes for CASSRDSEQETQYF. Combining the CDR3 with reference TRBV5-1 and TRBJ2-5 gives the whole variable domain KAGVTQTPRYLIKTRGQQVTLSCSPISGHRSVSWYQQTPGQGLQFLFEYFSETQRNKGNFPGRFSGRQFSNSRSEMNVSTLELGDSALYLCASSRDSEQETQYFGPGTRLLVL.

DNA for the CDR3: TGTGCCAGCAGCTTCATCGGGAGAAACACCATATATTTT. It codes for CASSFIGRNTIYF. This chain uses TRBV5-6 with TRBJ1-3; D gene unclear. The CDR3 consists of 13 residues. Between the trimmed V and J ends, which lost 2 bases and 5 bases, there was a span of 8 bases. Per the germline V gene, CDR1 is SGHDT and CDR2 is YYEEEE.

This chain uses TRBV27 with TRBJ1-2, with D possibly being TRBD1 (5 bases). The ends were cut back, 10 bases at V and 4 bases at J, with 22 bases in the middle. CDR3 length: 15 amino acids. Germline loops: CDR1 MNHEY, CDR2 SMNVEV (reference sequence). The CDR3 DNA follows: TGTGCCACCAGGGAGGAGGGTTGGGGTTTCTATGGCTACACCTTC. It encodes CATREEGWGFYGYTF.

The genes are TRBV6-5 and TRBJ2-7; tentative D call: TRBD1 (7 bases). Germline CDR1 MNHEY, CDR2 SVGAGI. V lost 2 bases and J 6 bases, leaving 11 bases between the germline ends. The CDR3 contains 13 residues. For the CDR3, the DNA is TGTGCCAGCAGTTACCCCCAGGGGGGCGAGCAGTACTTC. It yields the protein CASSYPQGGEQYF.

Concerning this clone: This sample includes further DNA sequences coding for the same CDR3. The chain uses TRBV9 and TRBJ2-3; no definite D call. From germline, CDR1 is SGDLS and CDR2 YYNGEE. V lost 0 bases and J lost 2, with 4 bases in between. This CDR3 comprises 13 residues. This CDR3 is CASSVGPTDTQYF. The CDR3 nucleotides are TGTGCCAGCAGCGTAGGGCCCACAGATACGCAGTATTTT. Based on the CDR3 plus reference TRBV9 and TRBJ2-3, the full variable domain is DSGVTQTPKHLITATGQRVTLRCSPRSGDLSVYWYQQSLDQGLQFLIQYYNGEERAKGNILERFSAQQFPDLHSELNLSSLELGDSALYFCASSVGPTDTQYFGPGTRLTVL.

A single count supports this clone. This chain links TRBV5-5 with TRBJ2-3, with 9 bases fitting TRBD2. The junction had 21 bases not matched to a gene; V was cut back by 4 bases and J by 6 bases. The CDR3 spans 19 residues. CDR1 and CDR2 from the germline V gene are SGHKS and YYEKEE (reference sequence). The CDR3 DNA follows: TGTGCCAGCAGCGGCCCGCCCCGGATAGCGGGAGCAAGCAGCGATACGCAGTATTTT. Its protein is CASSGPPRIAGASSDTQYF.

A note on this clone: This specimen includes other DNA sequences encoding the same CDR3. The genes are TRBV28 and TRBJ1-2; D perhaps matches TRBD1 (6 bases). The CDR3 loop spans 12 amino acids. Germline V CDR1 and CDR2: MDHEN, SYDVKM. The V and J ends lost 2 bases and 5 bases respectively, with 6 bases between them. CDR3 in amino acids: CASSLRGYGYTF. The CDR3 bases are TGTGCCAGCAGTTTAAGGGGGTATGGCTACACCTTC.

The chain carries TRBV6-1 and TRBJ2-5, with D possibly being TRBD1 (5 bases). CDR1 MNHNS and CDR2 SASEGT come from the germline V gene. The CDR3 is 13 residues long. V gave up 6 bases and J gave up 9 bases, with 17 bases separating them. For the CDR3, the DNA is TGTGCCAGCAGCGGACATGATAGGTGGGCCCAGTACTTC. Amino acid sequence: CASSGHDRWAQYF.

This chain connects TRBV7-2 to TRBJ1-2; the D gene is possibly TRBD1 (6 bases). Germline V gene lookup returns CDR1 SGHTA and CDR2 FQGNSA. The CDR3 extends over 16 amino acids. The V gene lost 1 base and the J gene lost 4 bases, with 16 bases spanning the gap. The CDR3 sequence is CASSLGSGGLSYGYTF. CDR3 nucleotide sequence: TGTGCCAGCAGCTTAGGATCCGGGGGGCTAAGCTATGGCTACACCTTC.

The chain recombines TRBV27 with TRBJ2-7, with 7 bases that match TRBD2. V lost 7 bases and J lost 4; bases outside the gene matches: 13. The germline V gene has CDR1 MNHEY and CDR2 SMNVEV (reference sequence). This CDR3 spans 15 amino acids. The CDR3 region has the DNA TGTGCCAGCAACCCTAGCGGCAGGGTTTTTTACGAGCAGTACTTC. Translation gives CASNPSGRVFYEQYF.

The chain has TRBV7-8 and TRBJ2-1; weak D call: TRBD2 (5 bases). The length of the CDR3 is 15 residues. The V gene lost 1 base and the J gene lost 12 bases, with 19 bases spanning the gap. The germline V gene has CDR1 SGHVS and CDR2 FQNEAQ. CDR3 protein: CASSLDYRTDSRQFF. CDR3 nucleotide sequence: TGTGCCAGCAGCTTAGATTATCGGACTGACTCGAGGCAGTTCTTC.

The chain is built from TRBV7-2 and TRBJ2-3, with 12 bases aligning to TRBD2. This CDR3 contains 14 residues. Per the germline V gene, CDR1 is SGHTA and CDR2 is FQGNSA. J lost 5 bases, V lost 5 bases, and 2 bases had no gene match. CDR3: CASSPSGGVDTQYF. The DNA for the CDR3 is TGTGCCAGCAGCCCTAGCGGGGGGGTAGATACGCAGTATTTT. Drawing the rest from reference TRBV7-2 and TRBJ2-3, the complete variable domain is GAGVSQSPSNKVTEKGKDVELRCDPISGHTALYWYRQSLGQGLEFLIYFQGNSAPDKSGLPSDRFSAERTGGSVSTLTIQRTQQEDSAVYLCASSPSGGVDTQYFGPGTRLTVL.

The chain recombines TRBV10-3 with TRBJ2-5, with 8 bases aligning to TRBD1. Germline values: CDR1 ENHRY, CDR2 SYGVKD. Trimming at V came to 3 bases and at J to 0 bases, leaving 6 bases not matched to a gene. The CDR3 consists of 16 residues. CDR3 in amino acids: CAISDPRTGYQETQYF. The CDR3 nucleotides read TGTGCCATCAGTGACCCCCGGACAGGGTACCAAGAGACCCAGTACTTC.

This sequence joins TRBV30 and TRBJ2-7; possibly TRBD1 for D (6 bases). The CDR3 is 17 residues long. The V end lost 0 bases, the J end lost 0 bases, and 18 bases lay between the germline ends. Germline loops: CDR1 GTSNPN, CDR2 SVGIG (reference sequence). Here the CDR3 reads CAWSVGWTELLSYEQYF. In DNA form, the CDR3 reads TGTGCCTGGAGTGTAGGTTGGACAGAGCTACTCTCCTACGAGCAGTACTTC.

This clone appeared a single time. The identical CDR3 is also encoded by other nucleotide sequences in the sample. The chain uses TRBV28 and TRBJ1-2; 8 nucleotides line up with TRBD1. CDR3 length equals 12 residues. Germline V gene sequence: CDR1 MDHEN, CDR2 SYDVKM. J gave up 4 bases and V 5 bases, and 0 bases lay outside the gene matches. CDR3 sequence: CASSTGGYGYTF. The CDR3 region has the DNA TGTGCCAGCAGTACAGGGGGCTATGGCTACACCTTC.

The J gene is TRBJ2-7, the V gene TRBV6-1, with TRBD2 matching 13 bases. CDR1 is MNHNS and CDR2 is SASEGT in the germline V gene. The trim removed 6 bases at V and 3 bases at J, leaving 5 bases unmatched. This CDR3 has 15 amino acids. CDR3 sequence: CASSGLAGELYEQYF. CDR3 DNA sequence: TGTGCCAGCAGCGGACTAGCGGGAGAACTCTACGAGCAGTACTTC.